These 17 T cell receptor beta chains were all obtained from the same sample, sequenced in a study of T cell responses to AZD1222 COVID-19 vaccine. Data came from immunoSEQ multiplex PCR; TCRdb stores just in-frame clones and leaves some out. In the table there are 58,000 or so clones, 80% to 90% of which are singletons. The sample here was peripheral blood, taken 28 days after the second AZD1222 dose. The receptors come from an adult who received the AZD1222 COVID-19 vaccine.

The chain recombines TRBV19 with TRBJ2-1; D unresolved. This CDR3 is built from 12 residues. With 4 bases removed from V and 9 bases from J, the gap between germline ends came to 10 bases. Germline assignment: CDR1 LNHDA and CDR2 SQIVND (reference sequence). CDR3 protein: CASSNWKAEQFF. CDR3 bases: TGTGCCAGTAGTAATTGGAAGGCTGAGCAGTTCTTC. The full variable domain, in which reference TRBV19 and TRBJ2-1 provide the parts outside the CDR3, is DGGITQSPKYLFRKEGQNVTLSCEQNLNHDAMYWYRQDPGQGLRLIYYSQIVNDFQKGDIAEGYSVSREKKESFPLTVTSAQKNPTAFYLCASSNWKAEQFFGPGTRLTVL.

The rearrangement uses TRBV27 and TRBJ1-2; 7 positions match TRBD1. Germline V gene lookup returns CDR1 MNHEY and CDR2 SMNVEV (reference sequence). Losses at the gene ends were 6 bases for V and 4 bases for J; bases not matched to a gene: 8. CDR3 length: 14 residues. The CDR3, as DNA: TGTGCCAGCAGACGGACAGGAACTATCTATGGCTACACCTTC. Translated, it gives CASRRTGTIYGYTF.

The genes are TRBV28 and TRBJ1-1; D is perhaps TRBD1 (6 bases). This CDR3 has 13 residues. V was clipped by 6 bases and J by 3 bases, with 11 bases between them. CDR1 is MDHEN, CDR2 SYDVKM, per germline. CDR3 nucleotide sequence: TGTGCCAGCAGACTACAGGGAGACACTGAAGCTTTCTTT. Protein: CASRLQGDTEAFF.

V is TRBV4-3 and J is TRBJ1-5; no firm D call. The CDR3 length is 16 residues. Germline loops: CDR1 LGHNA, CDR2 YSLEER. Between the trimmed V and J ends, which lost 0 bases and 1 base, there was a span of 10 bases. The DNA for the CDR3 is TGCGCCAGCAGCCAAGATAGGCTGACAAGCAATCAGCCCCAGCATTTT. It encodes CASSQDRLTSNQPQHF.

The chain employs TRBV28 and TRBJ1-5; D perhaps matches TRBD1 (6 bases). CDR1 and CDR2 (germline): MDHEN, SYDVKM. V gave up 8 bases and J gave up 4 bases, with 24 bases separating them. The CDR3 contains 17 residues. In DNA, the CDR3 is TGTGCCAGCCTCTTGGCCACCCTTGGACAGAAAAATCAGCCCCAGCATTTT. Amino acid sequence: CASLLATLGQKNQPQHF.

This clone showed up just a few times. The chain employs TRBV27 and TRBJ1-2, with D hard to call. The V gene lost 6 bases and the J gene lost 1 base, with 21 bases spanning the gap. The germline CDR1 and CDR2 sequences are MNHEY and SMNVEV (reference sequence). The CDR3 is 17 residues long. CDR3 in amino acids: CASSRTPRWQDNYGYTF. Here the CDR3 DNA reads TGTGCCAGCAGCAGAACACCCCGGTGGCAGGATAACTATGGCTACACCTTC.

On this clone itself: The germline gene is not matched at one end of the junction; a read error may be the cause. The rearrangement joins TRBV2 to TRBJ1-2, with TRBD1 matching 9 bases. The CDR3 has 12 amino acids. CDR1 and CDR2 from the germline V gene are SNHLY and FYNNEI. The CDR3 DNA reads as TGTGCCAGCAAGGGACAGGGTTATTTCTGCTCCTTC. This gives the protein CASKGQGYFCSF. The full variable domain, its missing parts supplied by reference TRBV2 and TRBJ1-2, is EPEVTQTPSHQVTQMGQEVILRCVPISNHLYFYWYRQILGQKVEFLVSFYNNEISEKSEIFDDQFSVERPDGSNFTLKIRSTKLEDSAMYFCASKGQGYFCSFGSGTRLTVV.

The chain uses TRBV4-1 and TRBJ2-1, with 8 positions matching TRBD1. Trimming removed 4 bases from V and 7 bases from J; junction bases left unmatched: 15. The germline CDR1 and CDR2 sequences are MGHRA and YSYEKL. The CDR3 loop spans 17 amino acids. The CDR3 coding sequence is TGCGCCAGCAGCCCCCTAAAGGGGGACAGGAGGGAAAATGAGCAGTTCTTC. Residues: CASSPLKGDRRENEQFF.

V usage is TRBV6-5 and J usage is TRBJ1-2; a weak D match, TRBD1 (5 bases). V was cut by 2 bases and J by 6 bases, with 10 bases left in between. The CDR3 loop spans 13 amino acids. In germline, CDR1 is MNHEY, CDR2 SVGAGI. As DNA, the CDR3 is TGTGCCAGCAGTTACCGGGGGGTACATGGCTACACCTTC. Translation gives CASSYRGVHGYTF.

The table lists this clone with a few counts. The V gene is TRBV7-9, the J gene TRBJ1-1; the D gene is possibly TRBD1 (5 bases). Germline V gene sequence: CDR1 SEHNR, CDR2 FQNEAQ (reference sequence). The CDR3 runs 16 residues. V gave up 4 bases and J gave up 4 bases, with 19 bases separating them. CDR3 region: CASSSLRGAEGTEAFF. CDR3 sequence (DNA): TGTGCCAGCAGCTCTCTGCGGGGCGCGGAAGGCACTGAAGCTTTCTTT.

V gene TRBV5-1 combines with J gene TRBJ2-7; a weak D match, TRBD1 (5 bases). The CDR3 is 15 residues long. Germline V gives CDR1 SGHRS, CDR2 YFSETQ. Trimming removed 4 bases at V and 2 bases at J, with 16 bases between. CDR3 amino acids: CASSVEPGQAYEQYF. The CDR3 coding sequence is TGCGCCAGCAGCGTGGAGCCAGGGCAGGCCTACGAGCAGTACTTC.

V and J are TRBV30 and TRBJ1-5; 10 bases agree with TRBD1. This CDR3 is built from 16 residues. The V segment lost 5 bases and the J segment 7 bases; nucleotides outside the gene matches: 14. Germline-derived CDR1 and CDR2 are GTSNPN and SVGIG (reference sequence). CDR3 nucleotides: TGTGCCTGGTCATACCGGGACAGGGGTCAACGGCAGCCCCAGCATTTT. Translated, it gives CAWSYRDRGQRQPQHF.

The V call is TRBV7-2, the J call TRBJ2-2; possibly TRBD1 or TRBD2 for D (6 bases each). V shed 6 bases and J shed 6 bases, with 14 bases lying between them. This CDR3 is 14 amino acids long. In germline, CDR1 is SGHTA, CDR2 FQGNSA. CDR3: CASRLRGGPGELFF. The CDR3 DNA follows: TGTGCCAGCAGACTACGTGGGGGGCCCGGGGAGCTGTTTTTT.

This chain joins TRBV6-2 or TRBV6-3 and TRBJ1-5; 8 bases match TRBD1. The CDR3 extends over 14 amino acids. Germline lookup yields CDR1 MNHEY and CDR2 SVGEGT. The V gene end was trimmed by 1 base and the J gene end by 10 bases; junction bases not matched to a gene: 6. DNA for the CDR3: TGTGCCAGCAGTTACTACAGACAGGGGCATCCCCAGCATTTT. Translating gives CASSYYRQGHPQHF.

The chain has TRBV12-3 or TRBV12-4 and TRBJ1-5; D is perhaps TRBD1 (5 bases). The CDR3 has 13 residues. Trimming left V 6 bases short and J 6 bases short, with 12 bases between. The CDR3 here is CASSPRVVQPQHF. The CDR3 bases are TGTGCCAGCAGCCCCAGGGTTGTTCAGCCCCAGCATTTT.

The chain combines TRBV5-1 with TRBJ1-1, with D hard to call. Germline V lookup: CDR1 SGHRS, CDR2 YFSETQ. Trimming stripped 1 base from V and 2 bases from J, with 9 bases between. The CDR3 totals 14 residues. The CDR3 sequence: CASSLSSSNTEAFF. The DNA of the CDR3 is TGCGCCAGCAGCTTGTCATCCTCAAACACTGAAGCTTTCTTT.

CDR3 in amino acids: CATSKGTGDFNQPQHF. The CDR3 bases are TGTGCCACCAGCAAAGGGACTGGGGATTTCAATCAGCCCCAGCATTTT. The chain has TRBV15 and TRBJ1-5, with a weak D call TRBD1 (5 bases). The CDR3 extends over 16 amino acids. Per the germline V gene, CDR1 is LNHNV and CDR2 is YYDKDF (reference sequence). V dropped 4 bases and J dropped 3 bases, with 16 bases sitting between them.